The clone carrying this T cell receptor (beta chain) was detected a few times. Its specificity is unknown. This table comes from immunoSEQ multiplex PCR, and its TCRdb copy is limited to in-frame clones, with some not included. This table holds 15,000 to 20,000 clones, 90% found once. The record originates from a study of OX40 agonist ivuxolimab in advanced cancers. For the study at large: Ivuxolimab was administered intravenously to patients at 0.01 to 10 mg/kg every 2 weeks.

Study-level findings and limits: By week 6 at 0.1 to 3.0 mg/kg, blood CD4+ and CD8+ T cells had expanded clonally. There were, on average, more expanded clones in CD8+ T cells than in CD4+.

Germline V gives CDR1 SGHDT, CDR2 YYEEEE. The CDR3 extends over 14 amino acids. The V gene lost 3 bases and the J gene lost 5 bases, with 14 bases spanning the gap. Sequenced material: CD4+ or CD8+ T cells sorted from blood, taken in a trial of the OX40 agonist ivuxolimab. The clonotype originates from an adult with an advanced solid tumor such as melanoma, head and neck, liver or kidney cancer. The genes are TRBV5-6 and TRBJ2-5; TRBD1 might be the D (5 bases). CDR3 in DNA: TGTGCCAGCAGCTCCCATCAGGGTTCCGAGACCCAGTACTTC. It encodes CASSSHQGSETQYF.